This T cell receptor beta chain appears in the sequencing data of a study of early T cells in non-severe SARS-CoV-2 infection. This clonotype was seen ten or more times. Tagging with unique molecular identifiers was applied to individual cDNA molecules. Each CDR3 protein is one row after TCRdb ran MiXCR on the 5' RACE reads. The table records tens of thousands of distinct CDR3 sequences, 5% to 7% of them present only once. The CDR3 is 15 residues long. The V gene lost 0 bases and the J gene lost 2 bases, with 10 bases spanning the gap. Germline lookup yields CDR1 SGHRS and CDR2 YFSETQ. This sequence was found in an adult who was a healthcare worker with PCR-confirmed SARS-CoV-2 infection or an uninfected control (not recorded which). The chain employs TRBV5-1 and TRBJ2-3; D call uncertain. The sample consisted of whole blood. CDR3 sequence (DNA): TGCGCCAGCAGCTTGGGGGTAGCATTCACAGATACGCAGTATTTT. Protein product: CASSLGVAFTDTQYF. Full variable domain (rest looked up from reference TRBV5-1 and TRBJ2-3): KAGVTQTPRYLIKTRGQQVTLSCSPISGHRSVSWYQQTPGQGLQFLFEYFSETQRNKGNFPGRFSGRQFSNSRSEMNVSTLELGDSALYLCASSLGVAFTDTQYFGPGTRLTVL.